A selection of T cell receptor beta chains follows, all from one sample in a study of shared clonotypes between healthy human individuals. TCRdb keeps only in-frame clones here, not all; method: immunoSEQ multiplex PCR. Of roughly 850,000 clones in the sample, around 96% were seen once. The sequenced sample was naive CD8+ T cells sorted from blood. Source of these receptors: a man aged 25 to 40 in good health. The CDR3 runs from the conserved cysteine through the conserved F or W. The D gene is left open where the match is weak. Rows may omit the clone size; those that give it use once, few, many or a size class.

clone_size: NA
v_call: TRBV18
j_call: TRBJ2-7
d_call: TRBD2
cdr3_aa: CASSPTSGLTYEQYF
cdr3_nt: TGTGCCAGCTCACCGACTAGCGGGCTAACTTACGAGCAGTACTTC

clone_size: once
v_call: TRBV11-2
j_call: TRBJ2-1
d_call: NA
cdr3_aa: CASSLDPHEQFF
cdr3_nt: TGTGCCAGCAGCTTAGATCCCCATGAGCAGTTCTTC

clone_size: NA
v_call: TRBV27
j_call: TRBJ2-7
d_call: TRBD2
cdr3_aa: CASSRTSGTYEQYF
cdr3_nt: TGTGCCAGCAGTCGGACTAGCGGAACCTACGAGCAGTACTTC

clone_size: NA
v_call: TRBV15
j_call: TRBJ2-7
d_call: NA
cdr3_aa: CATSRDVSGYYEQYF
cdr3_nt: TGTGCCACCAGCAGAGATGTCAGCGGATACTACGAGCAGTACTTC

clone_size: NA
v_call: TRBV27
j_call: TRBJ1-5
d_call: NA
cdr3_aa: CASSFGQSNQPQHF
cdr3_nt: TGTGCCAGCAGTTTCGGGCAGAGCAATCAGCCCCAGCATTTT

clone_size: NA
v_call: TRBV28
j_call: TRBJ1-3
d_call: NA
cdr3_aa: CASSLVGRTSGNTIYF
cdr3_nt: TGTGCCAGCAGTTTAGTGGGACGTACCTCTGGAAACACCATATATTTT

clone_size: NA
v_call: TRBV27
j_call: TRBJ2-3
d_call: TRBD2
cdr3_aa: CASSLRIPGLAGVTDTQYF
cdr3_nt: TGTGCCAGCAGTTTGCGTATTCCGGGACTAGCGGGAGTCACAGATACGCAGTATTTT

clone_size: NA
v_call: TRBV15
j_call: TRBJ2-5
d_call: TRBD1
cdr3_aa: CATSREARDRLQETQYF
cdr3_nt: TGTGCCACCAGCAGGGAAGCCCGGGACAGGCTTCAAGAGACCCAGTACTTC

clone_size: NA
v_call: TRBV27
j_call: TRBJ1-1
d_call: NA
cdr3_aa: CASSLRGVLGGLSNTEAFF
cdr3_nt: TGTGCCAGCAGTTTACGGGGTGTATTGGGGGGCCTAAGCAACACTGAAGCTTTCTTT

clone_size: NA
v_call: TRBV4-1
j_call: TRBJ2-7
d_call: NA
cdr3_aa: CASSQGVQVSYEQYF
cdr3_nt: TGCGCCAGCAGCCAAGGAGTACAGGTCTCCTACGAGCAGTACTTC

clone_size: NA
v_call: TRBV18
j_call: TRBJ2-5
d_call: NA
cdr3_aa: CASSGHNQETQYF
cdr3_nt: TGTGCCAGCTCGGGACATAACCAAGAGACCCAGTACTTC

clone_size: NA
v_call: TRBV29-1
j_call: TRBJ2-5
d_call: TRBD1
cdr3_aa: CSHKTGEETQYF
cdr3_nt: TGCAGCCACAAGACAGGGGAAGAGACCCAGTACTTC

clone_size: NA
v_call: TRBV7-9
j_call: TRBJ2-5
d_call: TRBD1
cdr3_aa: CASSPGQDPIKYF
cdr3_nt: TGTGCCAGCAGCCCAGGACAGGACCCCATCAAGTACTTC

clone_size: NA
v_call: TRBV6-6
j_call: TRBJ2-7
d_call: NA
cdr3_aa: CASSIAYEQYF
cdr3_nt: TGTGCCAGCAGCATAGCCTACGAGCAGTACTTC

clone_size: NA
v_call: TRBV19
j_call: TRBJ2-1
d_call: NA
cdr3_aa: CASGIYNEQFF
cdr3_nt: TGTGCCAGTGGGATATACAATGAGCAGTTCTTC

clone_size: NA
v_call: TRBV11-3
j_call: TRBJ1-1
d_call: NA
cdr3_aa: CASSSLGVDTEAFF
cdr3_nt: TGTGCCAGCAGCTCCCTGGGGGTCGACACTGAAGCTTTCTTT

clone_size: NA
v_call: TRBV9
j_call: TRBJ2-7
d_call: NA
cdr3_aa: CASSSLSGSEQYF
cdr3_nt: TGTGCCAGCAGCTCCTTGTCGGGGTCCGAGCAGTACTTC

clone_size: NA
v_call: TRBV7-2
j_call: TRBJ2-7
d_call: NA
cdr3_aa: CASSLAGGRPYEQYF
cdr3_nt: TGTGCCAGCAGCTTAGCCGGGGGGCGCCCCTACGAGCAGTACTTC

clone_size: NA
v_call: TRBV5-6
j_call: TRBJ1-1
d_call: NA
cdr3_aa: CASSLGSRKTLNTEAFF
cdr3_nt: TGTGCCAGCAGCTTGGGATCACGCAAAACCCTGAACACTGAAGCTTTCTTT

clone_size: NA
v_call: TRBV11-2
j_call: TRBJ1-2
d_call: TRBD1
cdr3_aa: CASSTPPGGIYGYTF
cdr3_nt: TGTGCCAGCAGCACCCCTCCAGGGGGGATCTATGGCTACACCTTC

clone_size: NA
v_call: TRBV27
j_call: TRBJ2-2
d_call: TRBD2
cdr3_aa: CASSFGLAYTGELFF
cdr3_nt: TGTGCCAGCAGTTTTGGACTAGCCTACACCGGGGAGCTGTTTTTT

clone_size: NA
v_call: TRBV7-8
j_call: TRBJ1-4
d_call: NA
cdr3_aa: CASSRNLGEKLFF
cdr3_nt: TGTGCCAGCAGTCGTAACTTGGGTGAAAAACTGTTTTTT

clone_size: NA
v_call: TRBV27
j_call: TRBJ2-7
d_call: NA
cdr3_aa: CASSRRETYEQYF
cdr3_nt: TGTGCCAGCAGTAGACGGGAAACGTACGAGCAGTACTTC

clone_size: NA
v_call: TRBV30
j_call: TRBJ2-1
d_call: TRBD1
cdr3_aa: CAWWVRGQVEQFF
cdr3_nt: TGTGCCTGGTGGGTTCGGGGACAGGTTGAGCAGTTCTTC

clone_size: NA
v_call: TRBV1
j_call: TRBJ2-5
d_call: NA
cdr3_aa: CTSSQGRRGLSVQETQYF
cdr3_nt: TGCACCAGCAGCCAAGGGAGGCGGGGACTATCGGTTCAAGAGACCCAGTACTTC

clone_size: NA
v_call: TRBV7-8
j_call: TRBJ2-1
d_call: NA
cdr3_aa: CASSLAPGMLRNEQFF
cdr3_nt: TGTGCCAGCAGCTTAGCTCCAGGTATGTTACGAAATGAGCAGTTCTTC

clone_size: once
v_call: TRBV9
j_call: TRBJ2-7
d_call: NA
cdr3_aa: CASSPEGAGAKDEQYF
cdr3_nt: TGTGCCAGCAGCCCGGAGGGGGCGGGGGCGAAGGACGAGCAGTACTTC

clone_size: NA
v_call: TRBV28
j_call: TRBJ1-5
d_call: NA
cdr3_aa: CASSSGGYSNQPQHF
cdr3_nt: TGTGCCAGCAGCTCGGGGGGCTATAGCAATCAGCCCCAGCATTTT

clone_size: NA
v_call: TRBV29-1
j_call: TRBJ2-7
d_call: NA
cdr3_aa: CSALGLYEQYF
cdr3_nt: TGCAGCGCCCTCGGACTCTACGAGCAGTACTTC

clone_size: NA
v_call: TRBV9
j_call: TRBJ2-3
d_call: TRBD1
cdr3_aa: CASSFTGGAGTDTQYF
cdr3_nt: TGTGCCAGCAGCTTCACAGGGGGCGCGGGCACAGATACGCAGTATTTT

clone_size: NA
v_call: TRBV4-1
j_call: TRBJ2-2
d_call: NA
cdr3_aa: CASSPNDNTGELFF
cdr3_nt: TGCGCCAGCAGCCCCAACGACAACACCGGGGAGCTGTTTTTT

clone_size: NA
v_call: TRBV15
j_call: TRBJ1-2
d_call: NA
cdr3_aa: CATSRDRGTGYGYTF
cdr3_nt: TGTGCCACCAGCAGAGATCGAGGCACCGGCTATGGCTACACCTTC

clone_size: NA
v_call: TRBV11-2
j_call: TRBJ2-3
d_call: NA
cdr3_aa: CASSYRDTQYF
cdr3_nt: TGTGCCAGCAGCTATCGAGATACGCAGTATTTT

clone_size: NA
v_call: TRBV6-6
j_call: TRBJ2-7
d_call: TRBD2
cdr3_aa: CASSYSASGDYEQYF
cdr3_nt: TGTGCCAGCAGTTACTCCGCTAGCGGGGACTACGAGCAGTACTTC

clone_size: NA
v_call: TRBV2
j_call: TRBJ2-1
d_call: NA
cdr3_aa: CATQGSYNEQFF
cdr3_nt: TGTGCCACACAGGGTTCCTACAATGAGCAGTTCTTC

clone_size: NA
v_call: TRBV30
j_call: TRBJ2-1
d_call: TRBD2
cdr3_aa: CAWSGGLAEYNEQFF
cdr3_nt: TGTGCCTGGAGCGGGGGACTAGCGGAATACAATGAGCAGTTCTTC

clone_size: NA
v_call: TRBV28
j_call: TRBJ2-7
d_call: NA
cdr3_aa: CATADNKSYEQYF
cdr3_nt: TGTGCCACGGCGGACAATAAGTCCTACGAGCAGTACTTC

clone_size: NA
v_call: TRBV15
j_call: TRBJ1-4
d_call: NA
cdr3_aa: CATSIIWGDEKLFF
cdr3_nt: TGTGCCACCAGCATAATCTGGGGGGATGAAAAACTGTTTTTT

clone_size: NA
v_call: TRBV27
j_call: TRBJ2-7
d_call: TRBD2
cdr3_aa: CASSVWDGGNEQYF
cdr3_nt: TGTGCCAGCAGTGTGTGGGACGGGGGGAACGAGCAGTACTTC

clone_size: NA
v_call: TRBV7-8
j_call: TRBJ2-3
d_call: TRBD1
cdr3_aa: CASSSQGVITDTQYF
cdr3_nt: TGTGCCAGCAGCTCACAGGGGGTAATAACAGATACGCAGTATTTT

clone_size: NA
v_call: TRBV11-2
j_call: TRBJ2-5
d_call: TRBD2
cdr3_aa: CASSFGLAGGLARQETQYF
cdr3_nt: TGTGCCAGCAGCTTTGGACTAGCGGGAGGGCTCGCTCGGCAAGAGACCCAGTACTTC

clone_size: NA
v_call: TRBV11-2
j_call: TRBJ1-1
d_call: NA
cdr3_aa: CASGPGPMNTEAFF
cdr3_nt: TGTGCCAGCGGGCCGGGACCGATGAACACTGAAGCTTTCTTT

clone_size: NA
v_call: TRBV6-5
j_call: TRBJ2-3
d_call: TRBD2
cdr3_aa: CASRVLAGGTDTQYF
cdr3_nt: TGTGCCAGCAGAGTACTAGCGGGTGGCACAGATACGCAGTATTTT

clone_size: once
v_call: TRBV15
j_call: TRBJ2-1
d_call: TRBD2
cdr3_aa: CATSRVREATYNEQFF
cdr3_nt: TGTGCCACCAGCAGAGTGCGGGAGGCAACCTACAATGAGCAGTTCTTC

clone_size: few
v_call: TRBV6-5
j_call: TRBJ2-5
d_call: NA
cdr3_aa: CATRGGETQYF
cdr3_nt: TGTGCCACGAGGGGGGGAGAGACCCAGTACTTC

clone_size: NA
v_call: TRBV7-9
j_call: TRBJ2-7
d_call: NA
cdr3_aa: CAAGQVMKQYF
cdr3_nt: TGTGCGGCAGGGCAGGTCATGAAGCAGTACTTC

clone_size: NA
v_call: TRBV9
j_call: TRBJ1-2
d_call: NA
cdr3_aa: CASSGSGQPYPSGYTF
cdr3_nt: TGTGCCAGCAGCGGATCGGGACAACCGTATCCGAGTGGCTACACCTTC

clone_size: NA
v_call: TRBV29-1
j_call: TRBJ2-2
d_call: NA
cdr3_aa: CSVLGETGELFF
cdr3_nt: TGCAGCGTTCTTGGGGAGACCGGGGAGCTGTTTTTT

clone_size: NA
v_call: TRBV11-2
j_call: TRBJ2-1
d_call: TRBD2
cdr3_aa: CASSLGLAGSNEQFF
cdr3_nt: TGTGCCAGCAGCTTAGGGCTAGCGGGAAGCAATGAGCAGTTCTTC

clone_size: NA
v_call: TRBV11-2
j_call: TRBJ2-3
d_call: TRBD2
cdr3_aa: CASSLGSSGRWTDTQYF
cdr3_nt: TGTGCCAGCAGCTTAGGGTCTAGCGGGAGGTGGACAGATACGCAGTATTTT

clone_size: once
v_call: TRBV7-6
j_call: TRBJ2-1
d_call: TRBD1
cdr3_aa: CASSFWDRGYNEQFF
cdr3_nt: TGTGCCAGCAGCTTTTGGGACAGGGGCTACAATGAGCAGTTCTTC

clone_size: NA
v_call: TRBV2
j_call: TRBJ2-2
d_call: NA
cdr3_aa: CASSERDSNTGELFF
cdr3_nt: TGTGCCAGCAGCGAGAGGGACTCAAACACCGGGGAGCTGTTTTTT

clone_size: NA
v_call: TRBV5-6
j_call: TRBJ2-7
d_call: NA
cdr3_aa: CASSLWGAGAAYF
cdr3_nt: NA

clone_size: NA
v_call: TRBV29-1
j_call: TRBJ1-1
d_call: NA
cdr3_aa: CSVPLVWGTDGTEAFF
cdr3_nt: TGCAGCGTCCCCCTCGTGTGGGGGACCGACGGAACTGAAGCTTTCTTT

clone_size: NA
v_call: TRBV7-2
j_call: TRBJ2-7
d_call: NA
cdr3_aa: CASSFPGTLSYEQYF
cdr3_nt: TGTGCCAGCAGCTTTCCGGGGACACTCTCCTACGAGCAGTACTTC